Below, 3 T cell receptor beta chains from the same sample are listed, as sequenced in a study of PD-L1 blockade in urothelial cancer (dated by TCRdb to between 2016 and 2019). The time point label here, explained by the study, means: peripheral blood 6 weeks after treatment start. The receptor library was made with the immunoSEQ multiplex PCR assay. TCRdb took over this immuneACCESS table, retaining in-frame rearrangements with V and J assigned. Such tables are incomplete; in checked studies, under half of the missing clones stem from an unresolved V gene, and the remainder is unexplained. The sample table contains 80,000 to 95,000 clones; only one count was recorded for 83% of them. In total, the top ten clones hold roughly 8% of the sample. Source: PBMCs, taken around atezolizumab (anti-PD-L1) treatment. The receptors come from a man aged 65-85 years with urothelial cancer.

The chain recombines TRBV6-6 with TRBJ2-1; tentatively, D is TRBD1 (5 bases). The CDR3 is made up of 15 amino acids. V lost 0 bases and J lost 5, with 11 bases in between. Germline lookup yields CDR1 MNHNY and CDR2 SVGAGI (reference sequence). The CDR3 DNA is TGTGCCAGCAGTTACTCTAGACAGACAAACAATGAGCAGTTCTTC. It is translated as CASSYSRQTNNEQFF.

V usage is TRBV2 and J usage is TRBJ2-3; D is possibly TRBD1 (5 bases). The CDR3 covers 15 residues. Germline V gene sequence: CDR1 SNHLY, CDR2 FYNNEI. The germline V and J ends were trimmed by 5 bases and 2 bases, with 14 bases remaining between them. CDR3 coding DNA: TGTGCCAGCAGTCTGACAGTAGTGTCCACAGATACGCAGTATTTT. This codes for CASSLTVVSTDTQYF.

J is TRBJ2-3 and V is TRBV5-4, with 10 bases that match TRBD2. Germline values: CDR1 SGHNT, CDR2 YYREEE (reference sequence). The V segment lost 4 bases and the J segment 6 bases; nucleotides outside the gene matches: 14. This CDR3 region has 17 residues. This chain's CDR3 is CASSTQAGTSVADTQYF. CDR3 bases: TGTGCCAGCAGCACCCAGGCCGGGACTAGCGTGGCTGATACGCAGTATTTT.